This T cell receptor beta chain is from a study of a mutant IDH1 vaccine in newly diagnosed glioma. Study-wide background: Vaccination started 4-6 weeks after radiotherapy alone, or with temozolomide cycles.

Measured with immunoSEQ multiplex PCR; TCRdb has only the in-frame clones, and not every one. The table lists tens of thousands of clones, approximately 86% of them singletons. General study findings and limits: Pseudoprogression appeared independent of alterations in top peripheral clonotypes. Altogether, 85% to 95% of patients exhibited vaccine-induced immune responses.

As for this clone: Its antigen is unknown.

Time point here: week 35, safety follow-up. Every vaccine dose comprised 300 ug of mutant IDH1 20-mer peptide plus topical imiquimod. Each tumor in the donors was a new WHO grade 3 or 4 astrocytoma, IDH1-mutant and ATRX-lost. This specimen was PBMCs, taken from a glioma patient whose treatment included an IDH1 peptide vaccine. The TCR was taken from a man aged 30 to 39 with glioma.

The CDR3 sequence: CASNIGGRIYGYTF. DNA of the CDR3: TGTGCCAGCAACATAGGCGGGAGGATCTATGGCTACACCTTC. The V call is TRBV7-2, the J call TRBJ1-2; D remains unclear. Per the germline V gene, CDR1 is SGHTA and CDR2 is FQGNSA. V lost 7 bases to trimming and J lost 4 bases, with 16 bases between them. The CDR3 extends over 14 amino acids.